The 2 T cell receptor beta chains presented below share a single source sample, sequenced in a study of cytomegalovirus exposure and HLA in healthy donors. Primers: 60 Vbeta forward and 13 Jbeta reverse. The assay was immunoSEQ multiplex PCR, and TCRdb's table has in-frame clones only and misses some. There are under 150,000 clones in the sample; 81% occur only once, and 3% to 4% lies in the top ten. The source material was PBMCs. All receptors derive from a woman younger than 45 in good health and CMV-seronegative.

This clone was counted only a few times. The chain has TRBV10-1 and TRBJ2-7, with D possibly being TRBD2 (6 bases). Germline V gives CDR1 WNHNN, CDR2 SYGVQD (reference sequence). V was shortened by 2 bases and J by 6 bases, with 11 bases between the two germline ends. The CDR3 length is 13 residues. Written as DNA, the CDR3 is TGCGCCAGCAGTGAGCGACGGGACTCCGAGCAGTACTTC. This gives the protein CASSERRDSEQYF.

V gene TRBV2 combines with J gene TRBJ2-7; 11 nucleotides match TRBD1. The germline gives CDR1 SNHLY, CDR2 FYNNEI. The CDR3 has 15 residues. The V gene end was trimmed by 2 bases and the J gene end by 5 bases; junction bases not matched to a gene: 5. This CDR3 reads CASSELGQGAHEQYF. In DNA form, the CDR3 reads TGTGCCAGCAGTGAATTAGGACAGGGGGCTCACGAGCAGTACTTC.